The 8 T cell receptor beta chains below all came from one sample that was sequenced in a study of T cell responses to AZD1222 COVID-19 vaccine. Some clones are missing from TCRdb's copy, which holds only in-frame ones; the method was immunoSEQ multiplex PCR. The sample contains some 99,000 clones, approximately 84% of which appear only once. The starting material was peripheral blood, obtained 28 days after the second AZD1222 dose. The receptors originated from an adult who received the AZD1222 COVID-19 vaccine.

The V call is TRBV7-9, the J call TRBJ2-4; TRBD1 matches 9 bases. CDR1 is SEHNR and CDR2 is FQNEAQ in the germline V gene (reference sequence). With 5 bases clipped from V and 5 bases from J, the junction kept 7 bases outside the gene matches. CDR3 length: 15 amino acids. In nucleotides, the CDR3 is TGTGCCAGCAGCCTTACAGGGGGCAGGGAAAACATTCAGTACTTC. Residues: CASSLTGGRENIQYF.

The chain is built from TRBV10-3 and TRBJ2-1, with D perhaps TRBD1 or TRBD2 (5 bases each). With 6 bases removed from V and 4 bases from J, the gap between germline ends came to 19 bases. This CDR3 region has 16 residues. From germline, CDR1 is ENHRY and CDR2 SYGVKD. The CDR3 spells CAISQATLGEYNEQFF. CDR3 DNA sequence: TGTGCCATCAGCCAAGCTACTCTGGGGGAATACAATGAGCAGTTCTTC.

The V and J genes are TRBV29-1 and TRBJ2-5; D gene ambiguous. There are 15 residues in the CDR3. Germline lookup yields CDR1 SQVTM and CDR2 ANQGSEA. V gave up 4 bases and J gave up 0 bases, with 15 bases separating them. CDR3 sequence: CSVGPADMYQETQYF. The CDR3 coding sequence is TGCAGCGTTGGCCCCGCCGATATGTACCAAGAGACCCAGTACTTC.

The chain recombines TRBV10-3 with TRBJ1-6; possible D gene TRBD1, 5 bases. Trimming shortened V by 3 bases and J by 10 bases, and 16 bases separated the two germline ends. This CDR3 has 15 residues. Germline CDR1 and CDR2: ENHRY and SYGVKD. The CDR3 reads CAISDHGQGESPLHF. CDR3 coding DNA: TGTGCCATCAGTGACCACGGGCAGGGAGAATCACCCCTCCACTTT.

The V call is TRBV6-5, the J call TRBJ2-1; 7 nucleotides match TRBD2. V shed 6 bases and J 8 bases; nucleotides not matched to a gene: 13. The CDR3 covers 15 residues. Germline loops: CDR1 MNHEY, CDR2 SVGAGI. The CDR3 sequence: CASRRGTRRTDEQFF. CDR3 bases: TGTGCCAGCAGGCGGGGGACTCGCCGGACTGATGAGCAGTTCTTC.

The V and J genes are TRBV15 and TRBJ2-2; D remains ambiguous. Germline V gives CDR1 LNHNV, CDR2 YYDKDF (reference sequence). With 4 bases removed from V and 3 bases from J, the gap between germline ends came to 0 bases. This CDR3 has 11 residues. The CDR3 loop reads CATSNTGELFF. The CDR3 nucleotides are TGTGCCACCAGCAACACCGGGGAGCTGTTTTTT.

The CDR3 DNA is TGTGCCAGCAGCGCGAGTGGGGATATGCGTGAAGCTTTCTTT. This encodes CASSASGDMREAFF. The J gene is TRBJ1-1, the V gene TRBV9; D is unclear. Germline V gives CDR1 SGDLS, CDR2 YYNGEE. Trimming took off 3 bases at V and 7 bases at J, with 16 bases between the two ends. CDR3 size: 14 residues.

The V call is TRBV14, the J call TRBJ1-3; D gene uncertain. This CDR3 contains 13 residues. V dropped 7 bases and J dropped 1 base, with 8 bases sitting between them. The V gene's germline CDR1 is SGHDN and CDR2 FVKESK. In DNA form, the CDR3 reads TGTGCCAGCACCCGTTATTCTGGAAACACCATATATTTT. This gives the protein CASTRYSGNTIYF.